These T cell receptor beta chains were read from a single sample in a study of control samples from healthy donors and cancer patients. Profiling relied on immunoSEQ multiplex PCR, and the TCRdb table lists in-frame clones only, not all of them. The table has roughly 150,000 clones, about 94% seen once. Sample: blood. The origin of the receptors is a man between 45 and 60 years old in good health. Each CDR3 is given with its conserved first and last residue. Expanded clones are given a class, and other clones once, few, many or no size at all.

clone_size,v_call,cdr3_aa
once,TRBV3-1/TRBV3-2,CASSQAGQGGEQYF
once,TRBV19,CASTVGQVSNQPQHF
once,TRBV5-1,CASSRLGASDSGNTIYF
-,TRBV7-9,CASSLGRVTSGNTIYF
-,TRBV11-2,CASSPHYGTSGSYTDTQYF
-,TRBV28,CASSSLGPRTYEQYF
-,TRBV29-1,CSVIRWGAEFF
-,TRBV15,CATSAGQGALTDTQYF
-,TRBV7-9,CASSSPTGISTDTQYF
-,TRBV7-8,CASSLINSNQRTGELFF
-,TRBV29-1,CSVIGTGTGGYTF
-,TRBV27,CASSFLTSGRNPYNEQFF
-,TRBV6-5,CASRRGTVYEQYF
-,TRBV5-1,CASRAGTVGTGELFF
-,TRBV7-9,CASSASWAPNYGYTF
-,TRBV25-1,CATNRGPDRDRVLETQYF
-,TRBV15,CATSRDGHYEQYF
-,TRBV21-1,CARRGRAPPLVSYNEQFF
few,TRBV12-3/TRBV12-4,CASSSRGQETQYF
-,TRBV5-1,CASREADYNEQFF
-,TRBV5-1,CASSFGTGGSYEQYF
few,TRBV7-9,CASSSLDTTGGQPQHF
once,TRBV14,CASSRGQGASYGYTF
-,TRBV15,CATSRGDRGHSNQPQHF
-,TRBV7-9,CASSSPGPNSPLHF
-,TRBV6-5,CASSPWTGAYDTQYF
-,TRBV27,CASSAQGPNQPQHF
-,TRBV6-1,CASSGAGTGVNTEAFF